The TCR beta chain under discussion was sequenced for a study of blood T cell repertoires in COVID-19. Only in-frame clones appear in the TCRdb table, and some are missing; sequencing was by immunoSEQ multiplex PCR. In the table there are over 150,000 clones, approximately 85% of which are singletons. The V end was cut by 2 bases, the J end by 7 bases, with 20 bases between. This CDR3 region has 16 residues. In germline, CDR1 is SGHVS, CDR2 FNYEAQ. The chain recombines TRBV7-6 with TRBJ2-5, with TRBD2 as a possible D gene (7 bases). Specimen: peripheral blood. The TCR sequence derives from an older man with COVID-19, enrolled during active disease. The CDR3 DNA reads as TGTGCCAGCAGCTTATGGGGGCAACTCCCGGGAGGGACCCAGTACTTC. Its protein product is CASSLWGQLPGGTQYF.